This T cell receptor beta chain is drawn from a study of T cells after yellow fever vaccination. Study observations and caveats: Post-booster samples contained most primary-vaccination clones (approximately 95% CD4, about 90% CD8). Highly abundant clonotypes carried over from the bulk population could end up in FACS-sorted repertoires as contaminants. CD4 and CD8 compartments shared a small share of clonotypes, likely from convergent recombination.

By 5'RACE template switching, TCR cDNA was produced, with a universal primer site and UMIs added in the process. Using its own MiXCR run on the 5' RACE reads, TCRdb lists one record per CDR3 protein. Among 300,000 to 450,000 distinct CDR3 sequences listed, around 8.1% were seen once. The germline gives CDR1 GTSNPN, CDR2 SVGIG (reference sequence). The CDR3 has 15 residues. The V and J ends lost 4 bases and 3 bases, in that order; junction bases with no gene match: 8. This clonotype was detected a few times. The target antigen is unknown. This material consisted of PBMCs, taken approximately 40 days after the first yellow fever vaccination. The sequence was collected from a man aged 18 to 30 who received the YFV17D yellow fever vaccine. The V gene is TRBV30, the J gene TRBJ1-4; 7 nucleotides line up with TRBD1. The CDR3 sequence: CAWTPDRAANEKLFF. The CDR3 DNA is TGTGCCTGGACGCCTGACAGGGCCGCTAATGAAAAACTGTTTTTT.